This is a list of T cell receptor beta chains from one sample in a study of T cell responses to AZD1222 COVID-19 vaccine. The data were produced by immunoSEQ multiplex PCR, yet TCRdb's version contains in-frame clones alone and is incomplete. The table includes under 150,000 clones, just over 85% detected once. The source was peripheral blood, collected on day 0 of MenACWY control vaccination. These receptor sequences come from an adult in good health. The CDR3 runs from the conserved cysteine through the conserved F or W. A D gene is named only where the DNA matches it firmly. Clone size is stated in some rows and not others, as once, few, many or a class when expanded.

v_gene: TRBV28; abundance: once; d_gene: NA; j_gene: TRBJ1-2; CDR3aa: CASSFNTRNYGYTF; CDR3nt: TGTGCCAGCAGTTTTAATACTCGGAACTATGGCTACACCTTC
v_gene: TRBV30; abundance: NA; d_gene: NA; j_gene: TRBJ1-5; CDR3aa: CAWSVRRFQPQHF; CDR3nt: TGTGCCTGGAGTGTACGGAGGTTTCAGCCCCAGCATTTT
v_gene: TRBV27; abundance: NA; d_gene: NA; j_gene: TRBJ2-6; CDR3aa: CASSNGQRLSSGANVLTF; CDR3nt: TGTGCCAGCAGTAACGGACAGCGCCTGAGCTCTGGGGCCAACGTCCTGACTTTC
v_gene: TRBV29-1; abundance: NA; d_gene: TRBD1; j_gene: TRBJ1-1; CDR3aa: CSGTDTGGTNTEAFF; CDR3nt: TGCAGCGGTACGGATACAGGGGGCACCAACACTGAAGCTTTCTTT
v_gene: TRBV10-3; abundance: few; d_gene: NA; j_gene: TRBJ1-1; CDR3aa: CAISGVSTEAFF; CDR3nt: TGTGCCATCAGTGGGGTCAGCACTGAAGCTTTCTTT
v_gene: TRBV7-3; abundance: once; d_gene: TRBD2; j_gene: TRBJ2-1; CDR3aa: CASSLMPLADLPSSYNEQFF; CDR3nt: TGTGCCAGCAGCTTAATGCCCCTAGCGGATCTGCCGAGCTCCTACAATGAGCAGTTCTTC
v_gene: TRBV10-3; abundance: NA; d_gene: NA; j_gene: TRBJ2-7; CDR3aa: CAISESPGRVEQYF; CDR3nt: TGTGCCATCAGTGAGTCACCAGGCAGGGTCGAGCAGTACTTC
v_gene: TRBV11-2; abundance: NA; d_gene: NA; j_gene: TRBJ1-4; CDR3aa: CASTRGGVAEKLFF; CDR3nt: TGTGCCAGCACCAGGGGCGGGGTAGCCGAAAAACTGTTTTTT
v_gene: TRBV11-2; abundance: NA; d_gene: NA; j_gene: TRBJ2-7; CDR3aa: CASSLNGGGAAEQYF; CDR3nt: TGTGCCAGCAGCTTAAATGGCGGAGGCGCTGCTGAGCAGTACTTC
v_gene: TRBV28; abundance: NA; d_gene: TRBD1; j_gene: TRBJ1-3; CDR3aa: CASLEEGASGNTIYF; CDR3nt: TGTGCCAGCCTTGAGGAGGGGGCCTCTGGAAACACCATATATTTT
v_gene: TRBV18; abundance: few; d_gene: TRBD1; j_gene: TRBJ1-6; CDR3aa: CASSPSGQGSSPLHF; CDR3nt: TGTGCCAGCTCACCCTCAGGACAGGGAAGTTCACCCCTCCACTTT
v_gene: TRBV9; abundance: NA; d_gene: NA; j_gene: TRBJ2-3; CDR3aa: CASSSRQDAQYF; CDR3nt: TGTGCCAGCAGCTCAAGACAGGACGCGCAGTATTTT
v_gene: TRBV5-1; abundance: NA; d_gene: NA; j_gene: TRBJ2-7; CDR3aa: CASRVVFSSYEQYF; CDR3nt: TGCGCCAGCAGGGTGGTTTTTAGCTCCTACGAGCAGTACTTC
v_gene: TRBV21-1; abundance: once; d_gene: NA; j_gene: TRBJ2-1; CDR3aa: CASSKELAGYNEQFF; CDR3nt: TGTGCCAGCAGCAAAGAGCTAGCGGGCTACAATGAGCAGTTCTTC
v_gene: TRBV24-1; abundance: NA; d_gene: NA; j_gene: TRBJ2-2; CDR3aa: CAARAANTGELFF; CDR3nt: TGTGCCGCGCGGGCCGCGAACACCGGGGAGCTGTTTTTT
v_gene: TRBV28; abundance: NA; d_gene: NA; j_gene: TRBJ1-1; CDR3aa: CASSSNLKNTEAFF; CDR3nt: TGTGCCAGCAGTTCAAACCTTAAGAACACTGAAGCTTTCTTT
v_gene: TRBV5-1; abundance: NA; d_gene: TRBD1; j_gene: TRBJ1-1; CDR3aa: CASSSEGTANTEAFF; CDR3nt: TGCGCCAGCAGCTCCGAAGGGACAGCGAACACTGAAGCTTTCTTT
v_gene: TRBV29-1; abundance: NA; d_gene: NA; j_gene: TRBJ1-2; CDR3aa: CSVVGNGYTF; CDR3nt: TGCAGCGTTGTGGGGAATGGCTACACCTTC
v_gene: TRBV2; abundance: NA; d_gene: TRBD1; j_gene: TRBJ1-5; CDR3aa: CASITDRGNQPQHF; CDR3nt: TGTGCCAGCATAACGGACAGGGGGAATCAGCCCCAGCATTTT
v_gene: TRBV7-6; abundance: few; d_gene: TRBD2; j_gene: TRBJ2-7; CDR3aa: CASSPTAGESREQYF; CDR3nt: TGTGCCAGCAGCCCTACAGCGGGAGAAAGTCGGGAGCAGTACTTC
v_gene: TRBV30; abundance: NA; d_gene: TRBD2; j_gene: TRBJ2-5; CDR3aa: CAWGLAGVQYF; CDR3nt: TGTGCCTGGGGACTAGCGGGGGTCCAGTACTTC
v_gene: TRBV27; abundance: NA; d_gene: NA; j_gene: TRBJ1-6; CDR3aa: CASSLEHNSPLHF; CDR3nt: TGTGCCAGCAGTTTAGAACATAATTCACCCCTCCACTTT
v_gene: TRBV11-2; abundance: NA; d_gene: NA; j_gene: TRBJ1-1; CDR3aa: CASSKETGNTEAFF; CDR3nt: TGTGCCAGCAGCAAAGAGACAGGGAACACTGAAGCTTTCTTT
v_gene: TRBV27; abundance: NA; d_gene: TRBD2; j_gene: TRBJ2-1; CDR3aa: CASSLLAGRNNEQFF; CDR3nt: TGTGCCAGCAGTTTATTAGCGGGGCGAAACAATGAGCAGTTCTTC
v_gene: TRBV5-4; abundance: NA; d_gene: NA; j_gene: TRBJ1-5; CDR3aa: CASSRWGSNQPQHF; CDR3nt: TGTGCCAGCAGCCGGTGGGGCAGCAATCAGCCCCAGCATTTT
v_gene: TRBV5-1; abundance: few; d_gene: NA; j_gene: TRBJ2-7; CDR3aa: CASSEEGYEQYF; CDR3nt: TGCGCCAGCAGCGAGGAGGGCTACGAGCAGTACTTC